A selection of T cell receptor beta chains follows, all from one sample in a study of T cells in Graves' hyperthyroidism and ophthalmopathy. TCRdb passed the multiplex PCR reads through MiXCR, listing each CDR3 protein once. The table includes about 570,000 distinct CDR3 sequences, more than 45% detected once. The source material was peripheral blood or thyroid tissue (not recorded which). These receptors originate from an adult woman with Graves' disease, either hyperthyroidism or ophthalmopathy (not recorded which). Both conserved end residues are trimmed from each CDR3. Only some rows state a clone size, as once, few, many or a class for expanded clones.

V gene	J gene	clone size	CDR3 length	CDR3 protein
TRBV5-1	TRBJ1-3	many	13	ASSFLGVSGNTIY
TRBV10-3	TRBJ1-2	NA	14	AISETDATNGGGYT
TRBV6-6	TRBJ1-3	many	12	ASSSIRGPDTIY
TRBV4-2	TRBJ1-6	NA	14	ASSQPVWGPRSGLH
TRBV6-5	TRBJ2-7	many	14	ASTPPGLAGGGEQY
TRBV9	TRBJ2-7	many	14	ASSAQGGPSSYEQY
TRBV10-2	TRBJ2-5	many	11	ASSSRIQETQY
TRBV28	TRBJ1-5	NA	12	ASSQGNSNQPQH
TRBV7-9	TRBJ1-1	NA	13	ASSLGLPGATEAF
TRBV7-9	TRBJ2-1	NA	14	ASSFSGGGYHNEQF
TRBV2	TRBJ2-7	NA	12	ASSALAGSYEQY
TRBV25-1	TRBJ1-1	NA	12	ASQGGPLNTEAF
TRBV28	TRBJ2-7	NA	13	ASSSDLGHDYEQY
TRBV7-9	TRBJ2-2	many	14	ASSRRRQVETGELF
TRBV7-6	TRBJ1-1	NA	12	ASSLEDLNTEAF
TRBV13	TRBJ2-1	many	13	ASTRRTGAYNEQF
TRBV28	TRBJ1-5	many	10	ASTTGGQPQH
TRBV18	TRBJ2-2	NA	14	ASSTAREGSTGELF
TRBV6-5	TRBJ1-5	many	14	ASSPSPRGSNQPQH
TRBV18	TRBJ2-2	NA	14	ASSPRQDSNTGELF
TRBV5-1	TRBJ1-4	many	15	ASSLEQLWGTNEKLF
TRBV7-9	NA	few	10	ASSLGHNEQF
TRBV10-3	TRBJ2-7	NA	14	AISAGLASGNYEQY
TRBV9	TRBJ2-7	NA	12	ASSRAGFTYEQY
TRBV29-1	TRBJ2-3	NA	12	STRRQGRTDTQY
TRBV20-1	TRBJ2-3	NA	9	SVVITDTQY
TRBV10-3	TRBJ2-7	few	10	AISEKYYEQY
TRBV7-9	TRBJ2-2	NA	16	ASNLQQGLAENTGELF
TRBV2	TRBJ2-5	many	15	ASSEGRSRALRETQY
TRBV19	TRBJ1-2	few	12	ASSSGPQNYGYT
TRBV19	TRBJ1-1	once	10	ASRKGRGKAF
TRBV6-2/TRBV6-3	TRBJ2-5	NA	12	ASRIGQAQETQY
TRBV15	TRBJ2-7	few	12	ATSSRTGYREQY
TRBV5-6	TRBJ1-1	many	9	ASSWGTEAF
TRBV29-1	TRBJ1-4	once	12	SSVEGARAEKLF
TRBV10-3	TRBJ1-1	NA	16	AISGPEGKSSGNTEAF
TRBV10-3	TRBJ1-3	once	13	ASSPGQGWGNTIY
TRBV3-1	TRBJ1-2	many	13	ASSLRQGLAYGYT
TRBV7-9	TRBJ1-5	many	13	ASSSTGGGNQPQH
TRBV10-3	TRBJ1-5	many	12	ATATGYSNQPQH
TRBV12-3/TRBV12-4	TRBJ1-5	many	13	ASSWPGQGNQPQH
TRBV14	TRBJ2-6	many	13	ASSKFRSGANVLT
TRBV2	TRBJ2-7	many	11	ASSESTAYEQY
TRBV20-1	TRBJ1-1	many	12	SARDSGTATEAF
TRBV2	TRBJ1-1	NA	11	ASSAWAITEAF
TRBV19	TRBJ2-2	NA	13	ASRRQPTNTGELF
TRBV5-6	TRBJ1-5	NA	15	ASSLLPGTGGLQPQH
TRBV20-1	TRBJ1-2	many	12	SARDRLGLWGYT
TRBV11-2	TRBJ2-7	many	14	ASSLDPGPNPYEQY
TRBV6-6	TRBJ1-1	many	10	ASSDRLTEAF
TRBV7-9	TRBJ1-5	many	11	ASSLRPPQPQH
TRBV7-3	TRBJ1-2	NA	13	ASSLNPRAHYGYT